A selection of T cell receptor beta chains follows, all from one sample in a study of technical replicates of blood from a handful of donors. Method: immunoSEQ multiplex PCR; TCRdb's copy keeps in-frame clones and lacks some. The sample lists approximately 76,000 clones; 80% to 90% were seen once. What was sequenced was PBMCs. The origin of the receptors is a human donor in good health. Some clones in this sample may be carry-over from other donors' samples. The CDR3 runs from the conserved cysteine through the conserved F or W. D genes are given only for firm matches. Clone size appears in some rows only: once, few, many, or a class for an expanded clone.

clone_size	v_call	j_call	d_call	cdr3_aa	cdr3_nt
-	TRBV18	TRBJ2-7	-	CASSLHRAGEQYF	TGTGCCAGCTCACTGCACAGGGCTGGAGAGCAGTACTTC
-	TRBV5-1	TRBJ1-6	-	CASSSNEYNSPLHF	TGCGCCAGCAGCTCTAACGAATATAATTCACCCCTCCACTTT
-	TRBV19	TRBJ2-5	TRBD2	CASSILAGVGETQYF	TGTGCCAGTAGTATTCTAGCGGGAGTGGGAGAGACCCAGTACTTC
-	TRBV4-1	TRBJ2-3	-	CASKVGLGDTQYF	TGCGCCAGCAAAGTAGGACTCGGAGATACGCAGTATTTT
-	TRBV29-1	TRBJ1-5	-	CSVLVLGQTSNQPQHF	TGCAGCGTCCTTGTTTTGGGCCAAACTAGCAATCAGCCCCAGCATTTT
-	TRBV6-1	TRBJ1-4	-	CASSGWGLGEKLFF	TGTGCCAGCAGTGGTTGGGGGCTGGGAGAAAAACTGTTTTTT
-	TRBV5-1	TRBJ1-1	-	CASREDGRRNTEAFF	TGCGCCAGCAGGGAGGATGGACGGAGGAACACTGAAGCTTTCTTT
once	TRBV5-1	TRBJ2-1	TRBD2	CASSFVAGAYNEQFF	TGCGCCAGCAGCTTCGTAGCGGGAGCGTACAATGAGCAGTTCTTC
-	TRBV27	TRBJ2-1	-	CASGPRAGIYNEQFF	TGTGCCAGCGGGCCCCGGGCGGGGATTTACAATGAGCAGTTCTTC
-	TRBV5-1	TRBJ2-2	-	CASSLAQANTGELFF	TGCGCCAGCAGCTTGGCTCAGGCGAACACCGGGGAGCTGTTTTTT
once	TRBV5-6	TRBJ1-4	-	CASSLTGTNEKLFF	TGTGCCAGCAGCTTGACAGGGACTAATGAAAAACTGTTTTTT
-	TRBV6-1	TRBJ2-2	TRBD1	CASTSTGENTGELFF	TGTGCCAGCACCTCGACAGGGGAGAACACCGGGGAGCTGTTTTTT
-	TRBV29-1	TRBJ1-1	TRBD1	CSVGRTGFVSEAFF	TGCAGCGTTGGGAGGACAGGGTTTGTCTCTGAAGCTTTCTTT
-	TRBV11-3	TRBJ2-2	-	CASSQDSGELFF	TGTGCCAGCAGCCAGGACAGCGGGGAGCTGTTTTTT
-	TRBV29-1	TRBJ2-5	-	CSATRSQETQYF	TGCAGCGCCACCAGATCCCAAGAGACCCAGTACTTC
once	TRBV30	TRBJ2-1	TRBD1	CAWSNRGNEQFF	TGTGCCTGGAGCAACAGGGGGAATGAGCAGTTCTTC
-	TRBV5-1	TRBJ1-5	-	CASSLDGADNQPQHF	TGCGCCAGCAGCTTGGATGGGGCGGACAATCAGCCCCAGCATTTT
-	TRBV7-2	TRBJ2-7	-	CASSLETTYEQYF	TGTGCCAGCAGCTTAGAGACAACCTACGAGCAGTACTTC
few	TRBV7-2	TRBJ2-7	-	CASSSATGVYEQYF	TGTGCCAGCAGTTCAGCTACAGGAGTCTACGAGCAGTACTTC
-	TRBV25-1	TRBJ2-3	TRBD1	CASSEVGQGFPDTQYF	TGTGCCAGCAGTGAAGTAGGACAGGGGTTCCCAGATACGCAGTATTTT
-	TRBV9	TRBJ2-5	-	CASSVEGSGTQYF	TGTGCCAGCAGCGTAGAAGGGAGCGGGACCCAGTACTTC
medium-sized	TRBV5-1	TRBJ2-1	-	CASSLGGGYNEQFF	TGCGCCAGCAGCTTGGGGGGAGGATACAATGAGCAGTTCTTC
-	TRBV5-1	TRBJ2-3	TRBD2	CATGTSSTDTQYF	TGCGCCACCGGGACTAGCTCCACAGATACGCAGTATTTT
-	TRBV19	TRBJ2-2	-	CASEVNRATGELFF	TGTGCCAGTGAGGTCAACAGGGCCACCGGGGAGCTGTTTTTT
-	TRBV10-3	TRBJ2-3	-	CAIRGSGTDTQYF	TGTGCCATTCGGGGTAGCGGCACAGATACGCAGTATTTT
-	TRBV7-2	TRBJ2-1	TRBD2	CASSATGSGSIYNEQFF	TGTGCCAGCAGCGCCACGGGAAGCGGGAGTATCTACAATGAGCAGTTCTTC
many	TRBV27	TRBJ2-3	-	CASSLMGGPTDTQYF	TGTGCCAGCAGTTTAATGGGGGGACCCACAGATACGCAGTATTTT
-	TRBV7-9	TRBJ1-3	-	CASSRDFNTIYF	TGTGCCAGCAGCCGGGATTTCAACACCATATATTTT
many	TRBV7-9	TRBJ2-3	TRBD2	CASSSPRGGGTDTQYF	TGTGCCAGCAGCTCTCCCCGCGGGGGGGGCACAGATACGCAGTATTTT
-	TRBV7-2	TRBJ2-2	TRBD1	CASSTRQGATGELFF	TGTGCCAGCAGCACGCGACAGGGGGCTACCGGGGAGCTGTTTTTT
-	TRBV9	TRBJ1-2	-	CASSVVSDSYGYTF	TGTGCCAGCAGCGTAGTTTCAGATTCCTATGGCTACACCTTC
few	TRBV19	TRBJ1-5	TRBD1	CASSRFGQGSNQPQHF	TGTGCCAGTAGTAGATTTGGACAGGGGAGCAATCAGCCCCAGCATTTT
-	TRBV2	TRBJ1-5	-	CASSEARGGNQPQHF	TGTGCCAGCAGTGAGGCCAGGGGTGGCAATCAGCCCCAGCATTTT
-	TRBV7-9	TRBJ2-7	-	CASSPGDEYEQYF	TGTGCCAGCAGCCCGGGAGACGAATACGAGCAGTACTTC
-	TRBV13	TRBJ1-4	TRBD1	CASSLDRGESGEKLFF	TGTGCCAGCAGCTTAGACAGGGGGGAGTCGGGTGAAAAACTGTTTTTT
-	TRBV30	TRBJ2-3	TRBD2	CAWSVGLAGTDTQYF	TGTGCCTGGAGTGTAGGACTAGCGGGCACAGATACGCAGTATTTT
-	TRBV14	TRBJ2-1	TRBD2	CASSQDPAGAMYNEQFF	TGTGCCAGCAGCCAAGATCCAGCGGGAGCGATGTACAATGAGCAGTTCTTC
-	TRBV6-1	TRBJ1-2	TRBD1	CASSEWTGKDYGYTF	TGTGCCAGCAGTGAGTGGACAGGGAAGGACTATGGCTACACCTTC
-	TRBV16	TRBJ2-7	TRBD2	CASSPRGLAWDEQYF	TGTGCCAGCAGCCCCCGGGGACTAGCGTGGGACGAGCAGTACTTC
-	TRBV5-6	TRBJ2-3	TRBD2	CASSALAGVVDTQYF	TGTGCCAGCAGCGCACTAGCGGGAGTTGTAGATACGCAGTATTTT
-	TRBV7-9	TRBJ2-3	TRBD2	CASSLGKTSGSTDTQYF	TGTGCCAGCAGCTTAGGAAAGACTAGCGGGAGCACAGATACGCAGTATTTT
-	TRBV6-5	TRBJ1-6	TRBD1	CASSSTPDRANSPLHF	TGTGCCAGCAGTTCCACCCCGGACAGGGCCAATTCACCCCTCCACTTT
-	TRBV6-1	TRBJ2-3	-	CALGPGHSSTDTQYF	TGTGCACTAGGACCGGGACACTCTAGCACAGATACGCAGTATTTT
-	TRBV30	TRBJ1-4	-	CAWTRFNEKLFF	TGTGCCTGGACCCGTTTTAATGAAAAACTGTTTTTT
medium-sized	TRBV15	TRBJ2-7	TRBD1	CATSRGDRGHEQYF	TGTGCCACCAGCAGAGGAGACAGGGGTCACGAGCAGTACTTC